The rows below give T cell receptor beta chains drawn from one sample of a study of blood T cell repertoires in COVID-19. The repertoire was sequenced with immunoSEQ multiplex PCR; TCRdb's copy has only in-frame clones and lacks some. This sample has about 250,000 clones, with about 82% found just once. The specimen was peripheral blood. These receptors were taken from a woman of 80 years or more with COVID-19, enrolled during active disease. CDR3s include the opening cysteine and the closing phenylalanine or tryptophan. Each record gives: V gene, D gene, clone size, J gene, CDR3 protein, CDR3 DNA. D genes are given only for firm matches. Clone size is shown for a subset of rows, as once, few, many or a class of expanded clone.

>TRBV28|.|.|TRBJ1-3
CASSRRAPNTIYF
TGTGCCAGCAGTAGGAGGGCCCCGAACACCATATATTTT
>TRBV6-5|TRBD1|.|TRBJ1-1
CASRGQALGDTEAFF
TGTGCCAGCAGGGGACAGGCCCTAGGGGACACTGAAGCTTTCTTT
>TRBV5-1|.|.|TRBJ1-6
CASSLQGPRENSPLHF
TGCGCCAGCAGCTTGCAGGGGCCCCGCGAGAATTCACCCCTCCACTTT
>TRBV19|.|.|TRBJ1-4
CASLQGVSEKLFF
TGTGCCAGCCTACAGGGTGTATCTGAAAAACTGTTTTTT
>TRBV2|.|.|TRBJ2-7
CASTPTGSVYEQYF
TGTGCCAGCACCCCAACAGGTTCGGTCTACGAGCAGTACTTC
>TRBV7-2|.|.|TRBJ2-7
CASSPRGGTYDQYF
TGTGCCAGCAGCCCGAGAGGGGGAACCTACGATCAGTACTTC
>TRBV11-2|TRBD2|.|TRBJ2-2
CASSPSGRANTGELFF
TGTGCCAGCAGCCCCTCGGGGAGGGCGAACACCGGGGAGCTGTTTTTT
>TRBV28|TRBD1|.|TRBJ1-1
CASSLWYRGRGEAFF
TGTGCCAGCAGTTTATGGTACAGGGGGCGGGGGGAAGCTTTCTTT
>TRBV5-8|TRBD1|.|TRBJ1-2
CASSLWDRGPYGYTF
TGTGCCAGCAGCCTCTGGGACAGGGGTCCCTATGGCTACACCTTC
>TRBV7-9|.|.|TRBJ1-2
CASSLGYGEYGYTF
TGTGCCAGCAGCTTAGGGTACGGGGAATATGGCTACACCTTC
>TRBV11-3|TRBD1|.|TRBJ1-5
CASITQGAGQPQHF
TGTGCCAGCATAACACAGGGGGCAGGTCAGCCCCAGCATTTT
>TRBV13|.|.|TRBJ2-1
CASSLNVGVEQFF
TGTGCCAGCAGCTTAAATGTCGGGGTCGAGCAGTTCTTC
>TRBV7-8|.|.|TRBJ2-2
CASSRSGGSGELFF
TGTGCCAGCAGCCGCAGTGGGGGCTCCGGGGAGCTGTTTTTT
>TRBV7-2|.|.|TRBJ1-6
CASSLRRPSYNSPLHF
TGTGCCAGCAGCTTAAGGAGACCCTCCTATAATTCACCCCTCCACTTT
>TRBV12-3/TRBV12-4|.|.|TRBJ2-7
CASSPDQGEQYF
TGTGCCAGCAGTCCGGATCAGGGCGAGCAGTACTTC
>TRBV3-1/TRBV3-2|TRBD1|.|TRBJ1-6
CASSQDSGTGLSSPLHF
TGTGCCAGCAGCCAAGATAGCGGGACAGGGTTGTCGTCACCCCTCCACTTT
>TRBV2|.|.|TRBJ2-5
CASSEQRASETQYF
TGTGCCAGCAGTGAACAAAGAGCTTCAGAGACCCAGTACTTC
>TRBV6-5|.|.|TRBJ1-4
CASTSGRGEKLFF
TGTGCCAGCACCTCAGGGAGGGGTGAAAAACTGTTTTTT
>TRBV20-1|.|.|TRBJ1-5
CSASVQGYSNQPQHF
TGCAGTGCTAGTGTCCAGGGCTATAGCAATCAGCCCCAGCATTTT
>TRBV28|.|.|TRBJ2-3
CASSRAAGQGRADTQYF
TGTGCCAGCAGTCGCGCTGCCGGCCAGGGAAGAGCGGATACGCAGTATTTT
>TRBV6-5|TRBD1|few|TRBJ1-4
CASKGRQGGEKLFF
TGTGCCAGCAAGGGTCGACAGGGAGGCGAAAAACTGTTTTTT
>TRBV5-8|TRBD1|.|TRBJ1-4
CASSRGQANEKLFF
TGTGCCAGCAGCCGGGGACAGGCGAATGAAAAACTGTTTTTT
>TRBV12-3/TRBV12-4|.|.|TRBJ1-4
CASSRDREKLFF
TGTGCCAGCAGCCGCGACAGGGAAAAACTGTTTTTT
>TRBV7-2|.|.|TRBJ2-3
CASSLTRVAASTDTQYF
TGTGCCAGCAGCCTTACCCGGGTAGCGGCTAGCACAGATACGCAGTATTTT